These 5 T cell receptor beta chains were all obtained from the same sample, sequenced in a study of blood T cell repertoires in COVID-19. Produced via immunoSEQ multiplex PCR; TCRdb's table is partial and in-frame only. The profile covers approximately 220,000 clones, with approximately 86% appearing a single time and over 2.5% taken by the ten largest. Sequencing was carried out using peripheral blood. The receptors were gathered from a man aged 55 to 70 with acute or convalescent COVID-19.

This clone was observed a few times. This chain connects TRBV7-2 to TRBJ1-1, with D unresolved. Trimming pared 4 bases from V and 4 bases from J, leaving 10 bases between. The CDR3 runs 13 residues. In germline, CDR1 is SGHTA, CDR2 FQGNSA. As DNA, the CDR3 is TGTGCCAGCAGCTCGGACCGGGGCACTGAAGCTTTCTTT. Translated, it gives CASSSDRGTEAFF. Variable domain in full (rest from reference TRBV7-2 and TRBJ1-1): GAGVSQSPSNKVTEKGKDVELRCDPISGHTALYWYRQSLGQGLEFLIYFQGNSAPDKSGLPSDRFSAERTGGSVSTLTIQRTQQEDSAVYLCASSSDRGTEAFFGQGTRLTVV.

This clone has just a few counts. The chain carries TRBV6-5 and TRBJ1-6; 10 positions agree with TRBD1. Germline CDR1 and CDR2: MNHEY and SVGAGI. CDR3 length equals 13 residues. The ends lost 7 bases at V and 10 bases at J; junction bases unmatched: 4. CDR3 amino acids: CASTGTGDSPLHF. The CDR3 region has the DNA TGTGCCAGCACGGGGACAGGGGACTCACCCCTCCACTTT.

The chain combines TRBV18 with TRBJ1-1; a weak D match, TRBD1 (6 bases). With 8 bases removed from V and 2 bases from J, the gap between germline ends came to 21 bases. Germline lookup yields CDR1 KGHSH and CDR2 LQKENI. The CDR3 runs to 16 residues. DNA for the CDR3: TGTGCCAGCCGGAGCGGGGGGGCCAGGGGAAACACTGAAGCTTTCTTT. Translated, it gives CASRSGGARGNTEAFF.

Of note for this clone: Compared with germline, one end of the junction differs, possibly owing to a read error. Written as DNA, the CDR3 is TGTGCCAGCACCCCACGTGTGGGACAGGGGGACTTC. Translated, it gives CASTPRVGQGDF. The chain combines TRBV28 with TRBJ1-2; 11 bases line up with TRBD1. The germline CDR1 and CDR2 sequences are MDHEN and SYDVKM. This CDR3 is 12 amino acids long.

V and J are TRBV18 and TRBJ2-7, with D unresolved. Germline V lookup: CDR1 KGHSH, CDR2 LQKENI. The CDR3 spans 13 residues. Between the trimmed V and J ends, which lost 3 bases and 0 bases, there was a span of 6 bases. Here the CDR3 DNA reads TGTGCCAGCTCACCGCCGGGCTCCTACGAGCAGTACTTC. This sequence encodes CASSPPGSYEQYF.